The next 4 T cell receptor beta chains were all read from a single sample in a study of Graves' ophthalmopathy and Graves' hyperthyroidism. The authors amplified TCR beta CDR3 regions, and they did so from RNA transcripts for repertoire sequencing. First-round RT-PCR relied on HTBI primers, and a second-round multiplex PCR came next. TCRdb independently ran MiXCR on the multiplex PCR reads; one entry per CDR3 protein. The table has 600,000 to 650,000 distinct CDR3 sequences, 22% seen once. What was sequenced was peripheral blood. These receptors all come from a woman aged 18-29 years with stable Graves' hyperthyroidism. Some clones in this sample may be carry-over from other donors' samples.

The sample holds many counts of this clonotype. This chain connects TRBV27 to TRBJ2-7; tentatively, D is TRBD1 (6 bases). Germline lookup yields CDR1 MNHEY and CDR2 SMNVEV (reference sequence). The V gene lost 0 bases and the J gene lost 11 bases, with 11 bases spanning the gap. The CDR3 has 12 residues. This CDR3 reads CASSLSFTGKYF. CDR3 nucleotide sequence: TGTGCCAGCAGTTTATCGTTTACAGGGAAGTACTTC.

The CDR3 reads CASGLRQGHGETQYF. Here the CDR3 DNA reads TGTGCCAGCGGACTTCGACAGGGCCATGGAGAGACCCAGTACTTC. The V and J genes are TRBV2 and TRBJ2-5, with 7 bases aligning to TRBD1. Germline V gene data show CDR1 as SNHLY and CDR2 as FYNNEI. This CDR3 has 15 residues. V was pared by 8 bases and J by 4 bases, with 13 bases of the junction left unmatched.

V gene TRBV11-1 combines with J gene TRBJ2-2; 8 bases align to TRBD1. The CDR3 contains 17 residues. The ends lost 5 bases at V and 0 bases at J; junction bases unmatched: 8. Looked up from germline, CDR1 is SGHAT and CDR2 is FQDESV (reference sequence). The CDR3 bases are TGTGCCAGCAGCGGTCCGGGGACAGGACCGAACACCGGGGAGCTGTTTTTT. Translating gives CASSGPGTGPNTGELFF.

This clonotype was seen at least ten times. This chain uses TRBV9 with TRBJ2-5; no reliable D call. Trimming removed 3 bases at V and 2 bases at J, with 8 bases between. This CDR3 contains 13 residues. Per germline, CDR1 SGDLS and CDR2 YYNGEE. CDR3 nucleotide sequence: TGTGCCAGCAGCGCAACACGTCAAGAGACCCAGTACTTC. This encodes CASSATRQETQYF.